These 23 T cell receptor beta chains were all obtained from the same sample, sequenced in a study of T cell responses to AZD1222 COVID-19 vaccine. Sequenced by immunoSEQ multiplex PCR; TCRdb stores in-frame clones only, minus some. The table includes 70,000 to 75,000 clones, around three quarters detected once. The sequencing here drew on peripheral blood, taken 28 days after the second AZD1222 dose. The receptors were sampled from an adult who received the AZD1222 COVID-19 vaccine.

This clone was picked up a small number of times. This rearrangement joins TRBV27 to TRBJ2-3; D is tentatively TRBD1 or TRBD2 (5 bases each). Germline CDR1 reads MNHEY; CDR2 reads SMNVEV (reference sequence). This CDR3 region has 15 residues. Trimming pared 3 bases from V and 2 bases from J, leaving 12 bases between. CDR3 protein: CASSLGDGATDTQYF. DNA of the CDR3: TGTGCCAGCAGTTTGGGGGACGGGGCCACAGATACGCAGTATTTT.

As regards this clone: The same CDR3 arises from other DNA sequences in this sample as well. The chain employs TRBV9 and TRBJ2-7; D may be TRBD1 (6 bases). The CDR3 is 14 amino acids. Trimming took 4 bases from V and 3 from J, leaving 14 bases between them. In germline, CDR1 is SGDLS, CDR2 YYNGEE. The CDR3 DNA reads TGTGCCAGCAGCCCACCGGGACATCACTACGAGCAGTACTTC. Protein product: CASSPPGHHYEQYF.

The V call is TRBV6-6, the J call TRBJ2-1; D perhaps matches TRBD2 (6 bases). Germline V gene data show CDR1 as MNHNY and CDR2 as SVGAGI (reference sequence). Deletions cut 2 bases from V and 0 bases from J, with 11 bases between. This CDR3 spans 16 amino acids. CDR3 amino acids: CASSYLGLSSYNEQFF. The CDR3 nucleotides are TGTGCCAGCAGTTACCTGGGACTCAGCTCCTACAATGAGCAGTTCTTC.

The chain employs TRBV6-2 or TRBV6-3 and TRBJ2-7; D is ambiguous. CDR3 length: 13 residues. With 2 bases removed from V and 4 bases from J, the gap between germline ends came to 9 bases. Germline CDR1 MNHEY, CDR2 SVGEGT. DNA of the CDR3: TGTGCCAGCAGTTACGAACAGAGGTACGAGCAGTACTTC. Amino acid sequence: CASSYEQRYEQYF.

This chain joins TRBV19 and TRBJ2-7; 8 bases match TRBD2. The germline V gene encodes CDR1 LNHDA and CDR2 SQIVND (reference sequence). V trimming: 1 base; J trimming: 1 base; junction bases outside the gene matches: 12. The CDR3 totals 18 residues. The CDR3 nucleotides read TGTGCCAGTAGTATAGCCTCTGGGAGCGGGGGCCGATCCTACGAGCAGTACTTC. Protein sequence: CASSIASGSGGRSYEQYF.

The chain combines TRBV21-1 with TRBJ2-7; no DNA check was done on the table's D call, TRBD1. TRBV21-1 is listed as a pseudogene. The CDR3 spans 16 residues. The CDR3 DNA reads TGTGCCAGCAGCCTTTTTCCGGGACAGGGGATATACGAGCAGTACTTC. Translating gives CASSLFPGQGIYEQYF.

CDR3 protein: CASSLGLANIQYF. CDR3 in DNA: TGTGCCAGCAGCTTAGGACTAGCAAACATTCAGTACTTC. The V call is TRBV7-2, the J call TRBJ2-4; 7 nucleotides align to TRBD2. Germline V lookup: CDR1 SGHTA, CDR2 FQGNSA. CDR3 size: 13 residues. The J segment lost 6 bases and the V segment lost 1 base, leaving 0 bases of the junction unmatched.

CDR3 in DNA: TGCGCCAGCAGCCAAGGAGTTCCACCCGGAAGGGTTCCGCTAGCCAAAAACATTCAGTACTTC. Amino acids: CASSQGVPPGRVPLAKNIQYF. The gene calls are TRBV4-1 and TRBJ2-4; D unclear. V was trimmed by 1 base and J by 0 bases, leaving 25 bases between them. The germline V gene encodes CDR1 MGHRA and CDR2 YSYEKL. The CDR3 runs 21 residues.

The rearrangement links TRBV30 to TRBJ1-2, with no clear D. Per germline, CDR1 GTSNPN and CDR2 SVGIG (reference sequence). The CDR3 contains 15 residues. Trimming removed 3 bases at V and 7 bases at J, with 21 bases between. DNA of the CDR3: TGTGCCTGGAGAAGTTCCTATCCTGTTCGAGTTGGCTACACCTTC. Its translation is CAWRSSYPVRVGYTF.

The chain is built from TRBV28 and TRBJ1-1; 8 positions agree with TRBD1. CDR3 length: 12 amino acids. The germline V gene has CDR1 MDHEN and CDR2 SYDVKM. V shed 3 bases, J shed 10 bases, and the junction held 4 bases outside the gene matches. The CDR3: CASSFITGGAFF. The CDR3 DNA reads as TGTGCCAGCAGTTTCATTACAGGGGGAGCTTTCTTT. Supplemented by reference TRBV28 and TRBJ1-1, the full variable domain reads DVKVTQSSRYLVKRTGEKVFLECVQDMDHENMFWYRQDPGLGLRLIYFSYDVKMKEKGDIPEGYSVSREKKERFSLILESASTNQTSMYLCASSFITGGAFFGQGTRLTVV.

This clone was seen a handful of times. V and J are TRBV5-5 and TRBJ2-7, with a possible D match to TRBD1 (5 bases). CDR3 length: 14 amino acids. The V end was cut by 1 base, the J end by 8 bases, with 16 bases between. Germline V CDR1 and CDR2: SGHKS, YYEKEE (reference sequence). The CDR3: CASSLSGRENKQYF. The CDR3 coding sequence is TGTGCCAGCAGCTTGAGTGGCAGGGAAAATAAGCAGTACTTC.

V usage is TRBV6-1 and J usage is TRBJ1-1; possibly TRBD1 for D (5 bases). The CDR3 is made up of 11 amino acids. Germline V gene data show CDR1 as MNHNS and CDR2 as SASEGT. V was clipped by 2 bases and J by 8 bases, with 6 bases between them. CDR3 bases: TGTGCCAGCAGTGAATGGGGGGAAGCTTTCTTT. It specifies CASSEWGEAFF.

This chain connects TRBV15 to TRBJ1-3; D ambiguous. The CDR3 has 12 amino acids. Germline CDR1 reads LNHNV; CDR2 reads YYDKDF (reference sequence). V lost 6 bases to trimming and J lost 5 bases, with 8 bases between them. The CDR3 protein is CATRTPRNTIYF. The CDR3 bases are TGTGCCACCAGGACGCCTAGAAACACCATATATTTT.

The chain couples TRBV20-1 to TRBJ2-5, with 9 bases fitting TRBD2. This CDR3 contains 17 residues. V shed 3 bases, J shed 2 bases, and the junction held 13 bases outside the gene matches. Germline V lookup: CDR1 DFQATT, CDR2 SNEGSKA (reference sequence). The CDR3 loop reads CSASSASGARRQETQYF. As DNA, the CDR3 is TGCAGTGCTAGTTCGGCTAGCGGGGCCCGCCGACAAGAGACCCAGTACTTC.

The rearrangement links TRBV5-1 to TRBJ1-5; D is uncertain. Trimming pared 0 bases from V and 5 bases from J, leaving 6 bases between. The CDR3 has 13 amino acids. CDR1 and CDR2 (germline): SGHRS, YFSETQ. The CDR3 loop reads CASSLESDQPQHF. CDR3 nucleotide sequence: TGCGCCAGCAGCTTGGAAAGTGATCAGCCCCAGCATTTT.

The chain uses TRBV12-3 or TRBV12-4 and TRBJ2-3; D gene uncertain. Trimming removed 2 bases at V and 6 bases at J, with 9 bases between. CDR3 size: 13 residues. CDR3 residues: CASSLQSADTQYF. CDR3 in DNA: TGTGCCAGCAGTTTACAAAGTGCGGATACGCAGTATTTT.

The rearrangement links TRBV5-6 to TRBJ2-2; D might be TRBD1 (6 bases). The CDR3 has 14 amino acids. Germline values: CDR1 SGHDT, CDR2 YYEEEE. V was shortened by 3 bases and J by 4 bases, with 10 bases between the two germline ends. For the CDR3, the DNA is TGTGCCAGCAGCTGGGACACGGGCACCGGGGAGCTGTTTTTT. It codes for CASSWDTGTGELFF.

This chain links TRBV12-5 with TRBJ1-1; 11 bases are a match to TRBD1. CDR1 is LGHNT and CDR2 is FRNRAP in the germline V gene. The CDR3 contains 19 residues. Unmatched junction bases numbered 10, after V lost 0 bases and J lost 1 base. The CDR3 here is CASGLVLFGQGARNTEAFF. The DNA of the CDR3 is TGTGCTAGTGGTTTGGTACTTTTCGGACAGGGGGCTAGGAACACTGAAGCTTTCTTT.

The chain carries TRBV5-1 and TRBJ1-6, with D unresolved. V lost 6 bases to trimming and J lost 2 bases, with 9 bases between them. Germline CDR1 reads SGHRS; CDR2 reads YFSETQ. The CDR3 runs 14 residues. The CDR3 coding sequence is TGCGCCAGCAATCTGGGAACCTATAATTCACCCCTCCACTTT. Translation gives CASNLGTYNSPLHF.

This clone has just one count. This chain links TRBV27 with TRBJ2-7, with TRBD1 matching 10 bases. Germline V gene data show CDR1 as MNHEY and CDR2 as SMNVEV (reference sequence). This CDR3 spans 14 amino acids. Trimming cost V 5 bases and J 3 bases; bases outside gene matches: 4. The CDR3 DNA sequence: TGTGCCAGCAGTCCCGGACAGGGGGGCTACGAGCAGTACTTC. This sequence encodes CASSPGQGGYEQYF.

This clone was seen once. This chain joins TRBV6-5 and TRBJ1-4; TRBD1 agrees at 7 bases. This CDR3 is built from 14 residues. The germline V gene has CDR1 MNHEY and CDR2 SVGAGI. With V trimmed by 5 bases and J by 4 bases, 4 bases remained unmatched. The CDR3 reads CASSRGGFNEKLFF. The CDR3 nucleotides read TGTGCCAGCAGTAGAGGGGGCTTTAATGAAAAACTGTTTTTT.

This clone has a handful of counts. In the same sample, other DNA sequences code for this CDR3. The chain uses TRBV9 and TRBJ2-1; 7 bases are shared with TRBD2. The CDR3 has 14 residues. Germline loops: CDR1 SGDLS, CDR2 YYNGEE. V trimming: 0 bases; J trimming: 3 bases; junction bases outside the gene matches: 0. CDR3 in DNA: TGTGCCAGCAGCGTAGGGGAGGGCTACAATGAGCAGTTCTTC. Translated: CASSVGEGYNEQFF.

J is TRBJ1-5 and V is TRBV10-3, with D unclear. The V end was cut by 10 bases, the J end by 0 bases, with 16 bases between. Germline-derived CDR1 and CDR2 are ENHRY and SYGVKD. The CDR3 loop spans 15 amino acids. The CDR3 nucleotides read TGTGCCAGCAGGCCAGACCAATATAGCAATCAGCCCCAGCATTTT. Its protein product is CASRPDQYSNQPQHF.